This T cell receptor (beta chain) derives from a study of T-cell reconstitution after alpha-beta-depleted transplantation in children. General study points: Reportedly, only several hundred clones from non-depleted graft cells drove alpha-beta T-cell counts at about two months. Fresh T-cell production supplied most of the T-cell counts and diversity seen one year after transplant.

Preparation of the TCRbeta library used unique molecular identifiers. In TCRdb, the PCR reads were re-called with MiXCR into one record per CDR3 protein. The table records around 370,000 distinct CDR3 sequences, around 15% of them present only once. The CDR3 totals 18 residues. J gave up 4 bases and V 6 bases, and 15 bases lay outside the gene matches. Remarks on this clonotype: No antigen is known for it.

The J gene is TRBJ2-3, the V gene TRBV12-3 or TRBV12-4, with TRBD2 identical over 11 bases. The origin of this receptor is a male patient aged 2 to 10 who had a stem cell transplant for acute lymphoblastic leukemia, so the T cells may come from the graft donor. This specimen was PBMCs, mostly from graft donor cells, taken 360 days after TCRalphabeta/CD19-depleted stem cell transplant. CDR3 bases: TGTGCCAGCAGCCCTGGGTTCCTTCTAGCGGGAGGACCAGATACGCAGTATTTT. Translated: CASSPGFLLAGGPDTQYF.